The next 32 T cell receptor beta chains were all read from a single sample in a study of sequential checkpoint blockade in melanoma. Only in-frame clones appear in the TCRdb table, and some are missing; sequencing was by immunoSEQ multiplex PCR. This table holds tens of thousands of clones, less than 90% found once. The treatment was: randomized to nivolumab then ipilimumab (arm A) or the reverse (arm B). Here the sequenced sample was CD8+ T cells sorted from blood (inferred from file names), taken from a patient given nivolumab and ipilimumab in sequence. The receptors shown here come from a human donor with melanoma.

This CDR3 reads CSVELLAGAPETQYF. In DNA form, the CDR3 reads TGCAGCGTTGAGTTACTCGCGGGGGCCCCTGAGACCCAGTACTTC. The chain combines TRBV29-1 with TRBJ2-5, with a weak D call TRBD2 (7 bases). Germline V gene data show CDR1 as SQVTM and CDR2 as ANQGSEA. Between the trimmed V and J ends, which lost 3 bases and 5 bases, there was a span of 19 bases. CDR3 length equals 15 residues.

The rearrangement links TRBV30 to TRBJ2-3; 14 bases fit TRBD2. Germline values: CDR1 GTSNPN, CDR2 SVGIG (reference sequence). This CDR3 is built from 20 residues. The J segment lost 6 bases and the V segment lost 0 bases, leaving 17 bases of the junction unmatched. The CDR3 DNA follows: TGTGCCTGGAGTGTACACCACTGGACTAGCGGGGGGCAACTCATGGATACGCAGTATTTT. It yields the protein CAWSVHHWTSGGQLMDTQYF.

The genes are TRBV5-1 and TRBJ2-2; 8 nucleotides align to TRBD1. The CDR3 is 17 amino acids. Germline V lookup: CDR1 SGHRS, CDR2 YFSETQ. Trimming removed 1 base from V and 1 base from J; junction bases left unmatched: 6. CDR3 bases: TGCGCCAGCAGCTTGAATCCGGGACAGGTGAACACCGGGGAGCTGTTTTTT. Its translation is CASSLNPGQVNTGELFF.

The chain combines TRBV9 with TRBJ2-2; TRBD2 matches 8 bases. Germline V gives CDR1 SGDLS, CDR2 YYNGEE. With 0 bases clipped from V and 6 bases from J, the junction kept 4 bases outside the gene matches. CDR3 length: 15 residues. The CDR3 loop is CASSVASGYAGELFF. CDR3 bases: TGTGCCAGCAGCGTAGCTAGCGGGTACGCCGGGGAGCTGTTTTTT.

This chain connects TRBV18 to TRBJ1-5; D may be TRBD1 (6 bases). The CDR3 has 14 residues. V lost 5 bases and J 2 bases, leaving 10 bases between the germline ends. Germline assignment: CDR1 KGHSH and CDR2 LQKENI. CDR3: CASSTTGRNQPQHF. The CDR3 DNA follows: TGTGCCAGCTCAACGACAGGCCGCAATCAGCCCCAGCATTTT.

J is TRBJ1-1 and V is TRBV19; no definite D call. The CDR3 totals 13 residues. Germline V gene lookup returns CDR1 LNHDA and CDR2 SQIVND (reference sequence). V was pared by 3 bases and J by 0 bases, with 5 bases between. The CDR3: CASSIYLNTEAFF. The CDR3 nucleotides are TGTGCCAGTAGTATCTATTTGAACACTGAAGCTTTCTTT. Based on the CDR3 plus reference TRBV19 and TRBJ1-1, the full variable domain is DGGITQSPKYLFRKEGQNVTLSCEQNLNHDAMYWYRQDPGQGLRLIYYSQIVNDFQKGDIAEGYSVSREKKESFPLTVTSAQKNPTAFYLCASSIYLNTEAFFGQGTRLTVV.

The chain carries TRBV7-9 and TRBJ1-2; D gene ambiguous. The CDR3 extends over 13 amino acids. The germline V gene encodes CDR1 SEHNR and CDR2 FQNEAQ (reference sequence). Between the trimmed V and J ends, which lost 2 bases and 3 bases, there was a span of 7 bases. CDR3 DNA: TGTGCCAGCAGCTTATCTTCGGACTATGGCTACACCTTC. Amino acids: CASSLSSDYGYTF.

The J gene is TRBJ2-7, the V gene TRBV13, with TRBD2 matching over 7 bases. From germline, CDR1 is PRHDT and CDR2 FYEKMQ (reference sequence). J was trimmed by 1 base and V by 5 bases; bases with no gene match: 8. The CDR3 extends over 15 amino acids. This chain's CDR3 is CASSPAREGSYEQYF. The CDR3 DNA sequence: TGTGCCAGCAGCCCAGCCAGGGAGGGATCCTACGAGCAGTACTTC.

The count of this clone is one. The chain is built from TRBV10-3 and TRBJ2-7; TRBD2 matches 9 bases. With 4 bases clipped from V and 0 bases from J, the junction kept 7 bases outside the gene matches. Germline V gives CDR1 ENHRY, CDR2 SYGVKD. The CDR3 consists of 16 residues. CDR3 DNA sequence: TGTGCCATCAGTGGGCAAAGGACTAGCGACTCCTACGAGCAGTACTTC. It yields the protein CAISGQRTSDSYEQYF.

The gene calls are TRBV11-2 and TRBJ1-2, with D maybe TRBD1 (6 bases). Trimming took off 5 bases at V and 4 bases at J, with 11 bases between the two ends. Per germline, CDR1 SGHAT and CDR2 FQNNGV. The length of the CDR3 is 13 residues. This CDR3 reads CASSETGFYGYTF. The CDR3, as DNA: TGTGCCAGCAGCGAAACAGGGTTCTATGGCTACACCTTC.

This rearrangement joins TRBV29-1 to TRBJ1-4, with 7 bases fitting TRBD1. This CDR3 spans 14 amino acids. V dropped 6 bases and J dropped 4; count of bases not matched to a gene: 8. Germline CDR1 SQVTM, CDR2 ANQGSEA. The CDR3 DNA reads TGCAGCGTCGAGGAAGGGGGCCATAATGAAAAACTGTTTTTT. Translated: CSVEEGGHNEKLFF. Filled out from reference TRBV29-1 and TRBJ1-4, the complete variable domain reads SAVISQKPSRDICQRGTSLTIQCQVDSQVTMMFWYRQQPGQSLTLIATANQGSEATYESGFVIDKFPISRPNLTFSTLTVSNMSPEDSSIYLCSVEEGGHNEKLFFGSGTQLSVL.

V gene TRBV5-1 combines with J gene TRBJ2-1; D is undetermined. With 1 base removed from V and 5 bases from J, the gap between germline ends came to 7 bases. CDR3 length: 13 residues. Germline CDR1 and CDR2: SGHRS and YFSETQ. In nucleotides, the CDR3 is TGCGCCAGCAGCTTGTACGGTAACAATGAGCAGTTCTTC. This codes for CASSLYGNNEQFF. The full variable domain, rest sourced from reference TRBV5-1 and TRBJ2-1, is KAGVTQTPRYLIKTRGQQVTLSCSPISGHRSVSWYQQTPGQGLQFLFEYFSETQRNKGNFPGRFSGRQFSNSRSEMNVSTLELGDSALYLCASSLYGNNEQFFGPGTRLTVL.

The chain carries TRBV4-1 and TRBJ2-7; 9 bases are shared with TRBD1. V dropped 3 bases and J dropped 4; count of bases not matched to a gene: 7. The CDR3 contains 15 residues. Germline assignment: CDR1 MGHRA and CDR2 YSYEKL. This CDR3 reads CASSQPGQGEYEQYF. As DNA, the CDR3 is TGCGCCAGCAGCCAGCCGGGACAGGGAGAGTACGAGCAGTACTTC.

The table lists this clone with a count of one. The V call is TRBV12-2, the J call TRBJ2-7; TRBD1 is the table's D call and was not checked against the DNA. TRBV12-2 is tagged as a pseudogene. CDR3 length: 15 amino acids. CDR3 loop: CASRPTRDSSYEQYF. In DNA form, the CDR3 reads TGTGCAAGTCGCCCCACCCGGGACAGCTCCTACGAGCAGTACTTC.

This rearrangement joins TRBV6-5 to TRBJ2-1; tentatively, D is TRBD1 (6 bases). Germline CDR1 MNHEY, CDR2 SVGAGI. V was clipped by 6 bases and J by 9 bases, with 18 bases between them. There are 14 residues in the CDR3. CDR3 in amino acids: CASRAGGRFFEQFF. CDR3 coding DNA: TGTGCCAGCAGAGCTGGGGGCCGGTTTTTTGAGCAGTTCTTC.

This sequence joins TRBV28 and TRBJ2-2, with D possibly being TRBD1 (6 bases). The CDR3 is 16 residues long. Germline-derived CDR1 and CDR2 are MDHEN and SYDVKM. Trimming left V 7 bases short and J 4 bases short, with 19 bases between. CDR3 residues: CASTSLRGQTTGELFF. CDR3 coding DNA: TGTGCCAGCACCTCCCTACGTGGACAGACCACCGGGGAGCTGTTTTTT.

This clone was seen once. J is TRBJ2-4 and V is TRBV4-3; TRBD2 matches at 10 bases. The CDR3 has 16 residues. Per the germline V gene, CDR1 is LGHNA and CDR2 is YSLEER. The V segment lost 0 bases and the J segment 5 bases; nucleotides outside the gene matches: 4. The CDR3 DNA reads TGCGCCAGCAGCCAAGAGCCTAGCGGGAGCGAAAACATTCAGTACTTC. Protein sequence: CASSQEPSGSENIQYF.

V gene TRBV29-1 combines with J gene TRBJ2-1; 7 positions agree with TRBD2. Germline CDR1 is SQVTM and CDR2 is ANQGSEA. CDR3 size: 15 residues. J lost 0 bases, V lost 7 bases, and 9 bases had no gene match. Here the CDR3 reads CSARLALSSYNEQFF. CDR3 bases: TGCAGCGCCCGACTAGCTTTGAGCTCCTACAATGAGCAGTTCTTC.

The chain uses TRBV7-9 and TRBJ2-1; D possibly corresponds to TRBD1 (5 bases). CDR1 and CDR2 (germline): SEHNR, FQNEAQ (reference sequence). The CDR3 loop spans 14 amino acids. Trimming pared 6 bases from V and 6 bases from J, leaving 15 bases between. The CDR3 nucleotides read TGTGCCAGCAGTGGAACCAGGGAAGGCAATGAGCAGTTCTTC. It encodes CASSGTREGNEQFF.

The chain carries TRBV4-3 and TRBJ1-2; D is unresolved. Trimming took off 1 base at V and 4 bases at J, with 4 bases between the two ends. The germline V gene has CDR1 LGHNA and CDR2 YSLEER. CDR3 length equals 12 residues. The CDR3 spells CASSQGVYGYTF. For the CDR3, the DNA is TGCGCCAGCAGCCAAGGAGTCTATGGCTACACCTTC.

V usage is TRBV5-1 and J usage is TRBJ2-1; TRBD1 aligns across 11 bases. V dropped 2 bases and J dropped 9; count of bases not matched to a gene: 7. The CDR3 has 15 residues. The germline V gene has CDR1 SGHRS and CDR2 YFSETQ. The CDR3 region is CASSFMGGTGGEQFF. CDR3 coding DNA: TGCGCCAGCAGCTTCATGGGGGGGACAGGGGGTGAGCAGTTCTTC.

This clone is a singleton in its sample. This sequence joins TRBV7-9 and TRBJ2-1, with a weak D call TRBD2 (6 bases). V gave up 7 bases and J gave up 4 bases, with 11 bases separating them. Germline CDR1 reads SEHNR; CDR2 reads FQNEAQ (reference sequence). CDR3 length: 13 residues. CDR3 region: CASTKDYYNEQFF. The CDR3 DNA is TGTGCCAGCACCAAGGACTATTACAATGAGCAGTTCTTC. The full variable domain, in which reference TRBV7-9 and TRBJ2-1 provide the parts outside the CDR3, is DTGVSQNPRHKITKRGQNVTFRCDPISEHNRLYWYRQTLGQGPEFLTYFQNEAQLEKSRLLSDRFSAERPKGSFSTLEIQRTEQGDSAMYLCASTKDYYNEQFFGPGTRLTVL.

The chain uses TRBV9 and TRBJ2-1; 12 positions agree with TRBD2. Trimming at V came to 0 bases and at J to 8 bases, leaving 9 bases not matched to a gene. CDR1 is SGDLS, CDR2 YYNGEE, per germline. The CDR3 has 17 residues. The CDR3 region is CASSVDETSGGIYEQFF. DNA for the CDR3: TGTGCCAGCAGCGTAGACGAGACTAGCGGGGGAATCTATGAGCAGTTCTTC.

The chain links TRBV7-8 to TRBJ2-7; 11 positions match TRBD2. The CDR3 is 17 residues long. With V trimmed by 5 bases and J by 3 bases, 12 bases remained unmatched. The germline gives CDR1 SGHVS, CDR2 FQNEAQ. DNA for the CDR3: TGTGCCAGCAGCCCCGGGACTAGCGGAGATCCGAGCTACGAGCAGTACTTC. This encodes CASSPGTSGDPSYEQYF.

CDR3 region: CAWNQVYNSPLHF. CDR3 nucleotide sequence: TGTGCCTGGAACCAGGTTTACAATTCACCCCTCCACTTT. This chain uses TRBV30 with TRBJ1-6; D ambiguous. Trimming cost V 4 bases and J 7 bases, with 11 bases left between them. Germline values: CDR1 GTSNPN, CDR2 SVGIG (reference sequence). This CDR3 comprises 13 residues.

The chain joins TRBV15 to TRBJ2-7; TRBD2 matches 11 bases. This CDR3 comprises 16 residues. Germline assignment: CDR1 LNHNV and CDR2 YYDKDF (reference sequence). J was trimmed by 4 bases and V by 3 bases; bases with no gene match: 8. CDR3 sequence reads: CATSREPGLAVYEQYF. CDR3 in DNA: TGTGCCACCAGCAGGGAGCCGGGACTAGCGGTATACGAGCAGTACTTC.

This clone was detected once. The chain employs TRBV19 and TRBJ2-7, with TRBD2 as a possible D gene (6 bases). V lost 3 bases and J lost 5, with 17 bases in between. This CDR3 spans 15 amino acids. Germline loops: CDR1 LNHDA, CDR2 SQIVND (reference sequence). CDR3 sequence: CASSIVDGSFHEQYF. For the CDR3, the DNA is TGTGCCAGTAGTATCGTAGACGGGAGTTTCCACGAGCAGTACTTC.

The J gene is TRBJ2-7, the V gene TRBV28; 12 bases agree with TRBD2. The V gene end was trimmed by 7 bases and the J gene end by 2 bases; junction bases not matched to a gene: 3. This CDR3 is 14 amino acids long. Germline V gene data show CDR1 as MDHEN and CDR2 as SYDVKM. The CDR3 bases are TGTGCCAGCAACCTAGCGGGAGGGACCTACGAGCAGTACTTC. Protein: CASNLAGGTYEQYF.

CDR3 residues: CASSPWPAIQKTQYF. For the CDR3, the DNA is TGTGCCAGCAGCCCATGGCCCGCCATCCAGAAGACCCAGTACTTC. The chain links TRBV7-9 to TRBJ2-5; no definite D call. Germline V lookup: CDR1 SEHNR, CDR2 FQNEAQ (reference sequence). Trimming removed 5 bases from V and 6 bases from J, with 19 bases in between. The CDR3 runs 15 residues.

The J gene is TRBJ2-7, the V gene TRBV11-2, with TRBD1 matching over 10 bases. After removal of 5 bases from V and 5 bases from J, the junction contained 6 bases not matched to a gene. Germline CDR1 reads SGHAT; CDR2 reads FQNNGV. This CDR3 comprises 14 residues. In DNA form, the CDR3 reads TGTGCCAGCAGCCTGACAGGGGGCTTGAACGAGCAGTACTTC. The encoded protein is CASSLTGGLNEQYF.

The chain recombines TRBV28 with TRBJ2-3; D might be TRBD1 (5 bases). V lost 4 bases and J lost 5, with 16 bases in between. The CDR3 extends over 15 amino acids. The germline CDR1 and CDR2 sequences are MDHEN and SYDVKM. CDR3 DNA sequence: TGTGCCAGCAGTTCCCGTGTCCAGGGCCAAGATACGCAGTATTTT. It codes for CASSSRVQGQDTQYF. The whole variable domain, filled in from reference TRBV28 and TRBJ2-3, reads DVKVTQSSRYLVKRTGEKVFLECVQDMDHENMFWYRQDPGLGLRLIYFSYDVKMKEKGDIPEGYSVSREKKERFSLILESASTNQTSMYLCASSSRVQGQDTQYFGPGTRLTVL.

This clone was counted a few times. The V and J genes are TRBV25-1 and TRBJ2-1; 14 bases are shared with TRBD2. V was clipped by 1 base and J by 8 bases; unmatched bases: 7. This CDR3 region has 17 residues. Germline V gene data show CDR1 as MGHDK and CDR2 as SYGVNS. CDR3 DNA: TGTGCCAGCAGTGAATCATGGTTGGGACTAGCGGGAGATGAGCAGTTCTTC. It yields the protein CASSESWLGLAGDEQFF.